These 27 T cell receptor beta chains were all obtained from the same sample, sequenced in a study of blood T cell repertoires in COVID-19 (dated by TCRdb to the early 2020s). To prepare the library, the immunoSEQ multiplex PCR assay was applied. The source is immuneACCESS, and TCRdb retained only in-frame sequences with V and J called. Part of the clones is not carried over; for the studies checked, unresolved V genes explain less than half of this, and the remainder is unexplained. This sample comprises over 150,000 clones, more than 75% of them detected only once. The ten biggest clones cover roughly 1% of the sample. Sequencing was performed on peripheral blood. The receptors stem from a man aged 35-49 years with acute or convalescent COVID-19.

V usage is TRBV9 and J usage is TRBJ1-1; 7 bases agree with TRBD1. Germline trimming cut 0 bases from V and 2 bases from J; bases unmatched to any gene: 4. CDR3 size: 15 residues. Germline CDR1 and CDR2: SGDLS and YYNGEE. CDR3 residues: CASSVDGTANTEAFF. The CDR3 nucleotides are TGTGCCAGCAGCGTAGATGGGACAGCCAACACTGAAGCTTTCTTT.

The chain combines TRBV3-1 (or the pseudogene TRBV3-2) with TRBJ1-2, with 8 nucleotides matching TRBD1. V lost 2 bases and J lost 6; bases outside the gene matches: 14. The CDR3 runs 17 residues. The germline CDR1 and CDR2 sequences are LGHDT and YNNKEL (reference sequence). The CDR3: CASSQLNIGQGIHGYTF. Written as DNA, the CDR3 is TGTGCCAGCAGCCAATTAAACATAGGACAGGGCATCCATGGCTACACCTTC.

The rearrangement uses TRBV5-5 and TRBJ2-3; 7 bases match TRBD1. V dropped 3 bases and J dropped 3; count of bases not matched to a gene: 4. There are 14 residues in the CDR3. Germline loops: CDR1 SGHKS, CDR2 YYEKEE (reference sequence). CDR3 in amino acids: CASSWGQLTDTQYF. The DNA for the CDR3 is TGTGCCAGCAGCTGGGGACAGCTGACAGATACGCAGTATTTT.

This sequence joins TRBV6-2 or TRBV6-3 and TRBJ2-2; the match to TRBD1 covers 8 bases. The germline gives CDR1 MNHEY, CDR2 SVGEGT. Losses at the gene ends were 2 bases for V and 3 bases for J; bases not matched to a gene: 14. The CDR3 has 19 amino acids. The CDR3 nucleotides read TGTGCCAGCAGTTACGAATCCCGGACAGGGACCTTTTACACCGGGGAGCTGTTTTTT. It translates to CASSYESRTGTFYTGELFF.

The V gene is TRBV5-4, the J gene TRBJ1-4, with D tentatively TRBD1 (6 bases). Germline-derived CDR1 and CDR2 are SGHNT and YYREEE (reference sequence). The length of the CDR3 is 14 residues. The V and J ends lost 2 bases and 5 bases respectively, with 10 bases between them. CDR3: CASSFRQENEKLFF. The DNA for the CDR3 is TGTGCCAGCAGCTTCAGACAGGAGAATGAAAAACTGTTTTTT.

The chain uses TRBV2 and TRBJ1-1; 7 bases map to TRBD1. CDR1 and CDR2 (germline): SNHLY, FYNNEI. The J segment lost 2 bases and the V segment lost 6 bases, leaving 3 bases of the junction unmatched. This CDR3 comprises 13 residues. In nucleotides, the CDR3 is TGTGCCAGCAGCCGACAGGGTAACACTGAAGCTTTCTTT. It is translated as CASSRQGNTEAFF. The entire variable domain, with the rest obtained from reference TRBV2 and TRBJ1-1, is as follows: EPEVTQTPSHQVTQMGQEVILRCVPISNHLYFYWYRQILGQKVEFLVSFYNNEISEKSEIFDDQFSVERPDGSNFTLKIRSTKLEDSAMYFCASSRQGNTEAFFGQGTRLTVV.

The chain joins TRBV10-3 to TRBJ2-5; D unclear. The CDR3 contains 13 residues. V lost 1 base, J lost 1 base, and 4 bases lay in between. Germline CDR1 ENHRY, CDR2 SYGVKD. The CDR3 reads CAISELAQETQYF. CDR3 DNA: TGTGCCATCAGTGAGTTGGCCCAAGAGACCCAGTACTTC.

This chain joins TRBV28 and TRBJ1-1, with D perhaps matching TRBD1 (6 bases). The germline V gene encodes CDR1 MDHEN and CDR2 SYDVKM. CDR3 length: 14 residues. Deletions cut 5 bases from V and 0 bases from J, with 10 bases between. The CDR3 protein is CASSEGGLNTEAFF. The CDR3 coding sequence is TGTGCCAGCAGTGAGGGGGGGCTGAACACTGAAGCTTTCTTT. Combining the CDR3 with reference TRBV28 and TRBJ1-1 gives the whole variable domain DVKVTQSSRYLVKRTGEKVFLECVQDMDHENMFWYRQDPGLGLRLIYFSYDVKMKEKGDIPEGYSVSREKKERFSLILESASTNQTSMYLCASSEGGLNTEAFFGQGTRLTVV.

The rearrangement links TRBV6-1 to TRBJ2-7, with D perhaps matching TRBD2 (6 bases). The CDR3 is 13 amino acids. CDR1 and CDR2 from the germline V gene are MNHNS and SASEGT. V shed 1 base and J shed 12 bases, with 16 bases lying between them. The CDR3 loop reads CASSEGLRGKRYF. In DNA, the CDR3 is TGTGCCAGCAGTGAAGGGCTCCGGGGGAAGCGGTACTTC.

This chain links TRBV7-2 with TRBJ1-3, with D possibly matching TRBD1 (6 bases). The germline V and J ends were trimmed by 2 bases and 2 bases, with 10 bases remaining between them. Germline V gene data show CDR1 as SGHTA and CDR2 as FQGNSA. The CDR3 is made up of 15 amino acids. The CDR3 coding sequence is TGTGCCAGCAGCTTAAGGGGGGGCGCTGGAAACACCATATATTTT. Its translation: CASSLRGGAGNTIYF.

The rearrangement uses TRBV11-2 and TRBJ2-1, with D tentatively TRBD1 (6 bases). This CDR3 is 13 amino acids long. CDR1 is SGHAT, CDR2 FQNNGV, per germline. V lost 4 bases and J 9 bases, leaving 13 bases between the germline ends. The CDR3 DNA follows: TGTGCCAGCAGCTATCCCAGCAGGGGTGAGCAGTTCTTC. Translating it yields CASSYPSRGEQFF.

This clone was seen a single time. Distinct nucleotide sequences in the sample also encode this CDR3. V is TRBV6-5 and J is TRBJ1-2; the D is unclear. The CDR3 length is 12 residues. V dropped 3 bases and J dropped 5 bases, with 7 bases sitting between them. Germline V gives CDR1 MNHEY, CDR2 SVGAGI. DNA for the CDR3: TGTGCCAGCAGTTATGCGGGATATGGCTACACCTTC. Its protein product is CASSYAGYGYTF.

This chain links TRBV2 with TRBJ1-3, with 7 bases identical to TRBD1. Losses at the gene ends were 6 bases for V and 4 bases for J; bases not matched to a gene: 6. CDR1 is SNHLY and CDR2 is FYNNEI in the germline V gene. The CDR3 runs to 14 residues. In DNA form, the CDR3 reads TGTGCCAGCAGAAAAACAGGGGAAGGAAACACCATATATTTT. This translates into CASRKTGEGNTIYF.

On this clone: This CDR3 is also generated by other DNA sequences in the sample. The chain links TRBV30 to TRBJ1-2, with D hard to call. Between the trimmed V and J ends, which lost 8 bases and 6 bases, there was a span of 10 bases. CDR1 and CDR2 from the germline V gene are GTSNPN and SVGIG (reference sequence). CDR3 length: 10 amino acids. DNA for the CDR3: TGTGCCGGCGGGCAGGATGGCTACACCTTC. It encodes CAGGQDGYTF.

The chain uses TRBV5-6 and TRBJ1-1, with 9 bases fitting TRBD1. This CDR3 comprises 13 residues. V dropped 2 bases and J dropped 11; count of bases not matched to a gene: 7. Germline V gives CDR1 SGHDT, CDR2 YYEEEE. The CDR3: CASSLVAGQGAFF. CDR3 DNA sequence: TGTGCCAGCAGCTTAGTAGCGGGACAGGGTGCTTTCTTT.

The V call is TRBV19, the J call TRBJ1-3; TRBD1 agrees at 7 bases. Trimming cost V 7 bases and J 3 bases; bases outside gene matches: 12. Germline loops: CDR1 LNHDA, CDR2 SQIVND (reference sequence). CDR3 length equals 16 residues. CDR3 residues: CASTTRGQINGNTIYF. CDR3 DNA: TGTGCCAGTACCACCCGGGGACAGATAAATGGAAACACCATATATTTT.

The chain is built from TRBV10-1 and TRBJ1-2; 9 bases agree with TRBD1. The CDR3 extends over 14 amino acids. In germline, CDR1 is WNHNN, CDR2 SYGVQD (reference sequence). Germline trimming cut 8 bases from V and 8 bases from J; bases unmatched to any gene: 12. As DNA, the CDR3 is TGCGCCAGCGACCTTTACGACAGGGGGTACGGCTACACCTTC. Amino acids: CASDLYDRGYGYTF.

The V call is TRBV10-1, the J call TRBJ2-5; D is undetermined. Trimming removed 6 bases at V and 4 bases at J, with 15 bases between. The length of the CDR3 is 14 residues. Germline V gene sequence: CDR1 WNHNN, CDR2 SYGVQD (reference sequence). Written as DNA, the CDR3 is TGCGCCAGCAGAAAACACAAAGTTGGAGAGACCCAGTACTTC. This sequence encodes CASRKHKVGETQYF.

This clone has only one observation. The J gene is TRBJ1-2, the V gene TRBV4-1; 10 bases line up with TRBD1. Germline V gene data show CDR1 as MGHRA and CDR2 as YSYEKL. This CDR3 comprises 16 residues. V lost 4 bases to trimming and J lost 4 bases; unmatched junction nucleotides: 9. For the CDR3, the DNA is TGCGCCAGCAGCCCCTCCGGACAGGGGGAAGGCTATGGCTACACCTTC. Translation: CASSPSGQGEGYGYTF.

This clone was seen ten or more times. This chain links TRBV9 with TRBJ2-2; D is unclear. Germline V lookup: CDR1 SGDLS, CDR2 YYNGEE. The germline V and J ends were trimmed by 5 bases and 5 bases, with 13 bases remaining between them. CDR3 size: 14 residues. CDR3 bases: TGTGCCAGCAGTCCCAATACAGAGACCGGGGAGCTGTTTTTT. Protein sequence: CASSPNTETGELFF.

The CDR3 coding sequence is TGTGCCAGCGAAACTAAGGGACTAGCGGGGGAAGAGACCCAGTACTTC. This translates into CASETKGLAGEETQYF. The J gene is TRBJ2-5, the V gene TRBV27, with 14 nucleotides matching TRBD2. V trimming: 8 bases; J trimming: 3 bases; junction bases outside the gene matches: 8. Germline CDR1 MNHEY, CDR2 SMNVEV (reference sequence). The CDR3 sequence is 16 residues long.

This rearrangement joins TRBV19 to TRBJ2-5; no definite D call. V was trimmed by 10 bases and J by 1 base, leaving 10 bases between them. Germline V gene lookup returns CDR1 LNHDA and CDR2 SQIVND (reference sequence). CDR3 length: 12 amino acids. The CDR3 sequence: CATSFPQETQYF. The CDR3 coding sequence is TGTGCCACCTCCTTCCCCCAAGAGACCCAGTACTTC.

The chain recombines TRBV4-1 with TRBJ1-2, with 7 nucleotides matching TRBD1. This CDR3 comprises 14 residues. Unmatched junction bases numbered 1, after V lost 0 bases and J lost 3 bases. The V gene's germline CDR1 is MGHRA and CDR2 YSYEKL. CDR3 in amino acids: CASSQDQGDYGYTF. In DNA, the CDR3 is TGCGCCAGCAGCCAAGACCAGGGGGACTATGGCTACACCTTC.

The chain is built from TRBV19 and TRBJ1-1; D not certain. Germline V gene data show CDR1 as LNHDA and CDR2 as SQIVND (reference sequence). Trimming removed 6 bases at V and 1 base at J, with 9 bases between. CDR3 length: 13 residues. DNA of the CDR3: TGTGCCAGTAGCGACCAGGAGAACACTGAAGCTTTCTTT. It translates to CASSDQENTEAFF. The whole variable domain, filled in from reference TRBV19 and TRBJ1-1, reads DGGITQSPKYLFRKEGQNVTLSCEQNLNHDAMYWYRQDPGQGLRLIYYSQIVNDFQKGDIAEGYSVSREKKESFPLTVTSAQKNPTAFYLCASSDQENTEAFFGQGTRLTVV.

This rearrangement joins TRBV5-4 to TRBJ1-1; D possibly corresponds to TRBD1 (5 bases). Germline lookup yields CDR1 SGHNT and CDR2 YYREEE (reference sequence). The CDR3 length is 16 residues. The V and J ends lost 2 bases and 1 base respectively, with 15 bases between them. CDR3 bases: TGTGCCAGCAGCTTATCTTTAGGGCAGGGGAACACTGAAGCTTTCTTT. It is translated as CASSLSLGQGNTEAFF.

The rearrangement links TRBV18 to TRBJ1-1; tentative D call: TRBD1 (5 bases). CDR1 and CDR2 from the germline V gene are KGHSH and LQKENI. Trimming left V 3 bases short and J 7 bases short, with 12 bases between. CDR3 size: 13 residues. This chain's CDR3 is CASSPSREVEAFF. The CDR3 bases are TGTGCCAGCTCACCGTCCAGGGAGGTTGAAGCTTTCTTT.

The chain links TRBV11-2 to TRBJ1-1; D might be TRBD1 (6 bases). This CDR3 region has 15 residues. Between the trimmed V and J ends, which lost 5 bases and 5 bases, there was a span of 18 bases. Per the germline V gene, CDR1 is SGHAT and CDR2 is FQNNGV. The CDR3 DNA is TGTGCCAGCAGCCCACCCAGGGGAATTGGAACTGAAGCTTTCTTT. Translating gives CASSPPRGIGTEAFF.